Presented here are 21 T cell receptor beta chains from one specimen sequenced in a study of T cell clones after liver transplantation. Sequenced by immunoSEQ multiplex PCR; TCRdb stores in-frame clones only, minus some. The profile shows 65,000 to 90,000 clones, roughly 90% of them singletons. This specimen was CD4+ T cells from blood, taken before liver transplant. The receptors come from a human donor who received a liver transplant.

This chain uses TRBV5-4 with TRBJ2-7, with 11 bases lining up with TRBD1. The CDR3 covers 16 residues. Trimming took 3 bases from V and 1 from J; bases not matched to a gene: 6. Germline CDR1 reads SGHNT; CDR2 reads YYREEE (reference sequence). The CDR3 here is CASSSRTGGMSYEQYF. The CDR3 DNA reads TGTGCCAGCAGCTCGAGGACAGGGGGCATGTCCTACGAGCAGTACTTC.

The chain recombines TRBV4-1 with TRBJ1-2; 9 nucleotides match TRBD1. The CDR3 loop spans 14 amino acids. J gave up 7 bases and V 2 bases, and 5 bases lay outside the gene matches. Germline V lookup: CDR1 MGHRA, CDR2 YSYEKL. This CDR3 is CASSQSPTGGGYTF. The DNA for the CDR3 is TGCGCCAGCAGCCAATCGCCGACAGGGGGTGGCTACACCTTC.

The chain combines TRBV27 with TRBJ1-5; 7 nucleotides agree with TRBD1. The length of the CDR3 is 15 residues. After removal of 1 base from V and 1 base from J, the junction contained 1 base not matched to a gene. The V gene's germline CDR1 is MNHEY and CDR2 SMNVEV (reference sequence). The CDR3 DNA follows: TGTGCCAGCAGTTTATGGGGACAGAGCAATCAGCCCCAGCATTTT. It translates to CASSLWGQSNQPQHF.

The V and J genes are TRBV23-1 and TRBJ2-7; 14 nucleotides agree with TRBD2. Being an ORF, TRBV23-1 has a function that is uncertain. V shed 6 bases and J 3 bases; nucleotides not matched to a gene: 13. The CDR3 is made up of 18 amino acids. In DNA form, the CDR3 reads TGCGCCAGCAGGACCCGTCGGAGACTAGCGGGAGGGTTCTACGAGCAGTACTTC. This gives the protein CASRTRRRLAGGFYEQYF.

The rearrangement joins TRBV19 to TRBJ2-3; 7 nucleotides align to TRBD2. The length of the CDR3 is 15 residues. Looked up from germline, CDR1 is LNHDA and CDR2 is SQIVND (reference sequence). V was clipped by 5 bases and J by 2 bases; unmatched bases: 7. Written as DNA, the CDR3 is TGTGCCAGTAGTTACCAAGCGGGGATCACAGATACGCAGTATTTT. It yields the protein CASSYQAGITDTQYF.

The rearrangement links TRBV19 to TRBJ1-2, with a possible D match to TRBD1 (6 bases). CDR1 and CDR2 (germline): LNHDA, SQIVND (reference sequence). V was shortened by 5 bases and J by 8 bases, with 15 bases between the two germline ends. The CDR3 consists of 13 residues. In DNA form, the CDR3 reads TGTGCCAGTAGTTCATGGACAGATCACGGCTACACCTTC. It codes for CASSSWTDHGYTF.

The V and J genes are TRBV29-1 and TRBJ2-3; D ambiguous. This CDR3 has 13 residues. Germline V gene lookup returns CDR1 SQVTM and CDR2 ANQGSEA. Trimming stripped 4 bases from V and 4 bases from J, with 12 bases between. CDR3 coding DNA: TGCAGCGTTGCGGCCGCCGGAGCAGATACGCAGTATTTT. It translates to CSVAAAGADTQYF.

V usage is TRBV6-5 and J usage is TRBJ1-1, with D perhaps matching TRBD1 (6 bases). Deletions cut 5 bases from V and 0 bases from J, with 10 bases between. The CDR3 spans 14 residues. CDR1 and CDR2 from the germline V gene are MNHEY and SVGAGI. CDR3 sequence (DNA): TGTGCCAGCAGTCGGGGGACATTGAACACTGAAGCTTTCTTT. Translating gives CASSRGTLNTEAFF.

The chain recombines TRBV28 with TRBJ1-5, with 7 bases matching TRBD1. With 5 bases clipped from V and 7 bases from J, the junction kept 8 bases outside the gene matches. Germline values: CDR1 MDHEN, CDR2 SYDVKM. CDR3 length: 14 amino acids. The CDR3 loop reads CASSPRQGRQPQHF. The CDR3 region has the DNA TGTGCCAGCAGTCCCCGACAGGGACGGCAGCCCCAGCATTTT.

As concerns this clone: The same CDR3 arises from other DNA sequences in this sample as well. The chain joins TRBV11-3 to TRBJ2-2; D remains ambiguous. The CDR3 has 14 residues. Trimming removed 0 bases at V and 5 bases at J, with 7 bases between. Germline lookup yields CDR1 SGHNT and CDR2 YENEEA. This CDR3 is CASSLEGGTGELFF. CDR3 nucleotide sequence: TGTGCCAGCAGCTTAGAGGGCGGAACCGGGGAGCTGTTTTTT.

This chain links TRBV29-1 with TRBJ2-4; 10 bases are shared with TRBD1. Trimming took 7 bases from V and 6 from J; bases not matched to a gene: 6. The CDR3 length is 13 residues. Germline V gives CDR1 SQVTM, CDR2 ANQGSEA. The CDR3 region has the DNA TGCAGCGCTCAAGGACAGGGGGGAAACATTCAGTACTTC. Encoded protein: CSAQGQGGNIQYF.

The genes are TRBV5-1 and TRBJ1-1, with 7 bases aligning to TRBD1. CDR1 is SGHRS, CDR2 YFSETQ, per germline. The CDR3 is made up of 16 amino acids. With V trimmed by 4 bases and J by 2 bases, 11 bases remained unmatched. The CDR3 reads CASSNYGGTVNTEAFF. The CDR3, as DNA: TGCGCCAGCAGCAACTACGGAGGGACAGTAAACACTGAAGCTTTCTTT.

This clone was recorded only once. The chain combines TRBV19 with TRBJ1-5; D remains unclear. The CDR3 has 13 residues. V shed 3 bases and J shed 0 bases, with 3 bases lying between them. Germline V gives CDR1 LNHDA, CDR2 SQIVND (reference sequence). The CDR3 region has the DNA TGTGCCAGTAGTATGGCTAGCAATCAGCCCCAGCATTTT. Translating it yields CASSMASNQPQHF.

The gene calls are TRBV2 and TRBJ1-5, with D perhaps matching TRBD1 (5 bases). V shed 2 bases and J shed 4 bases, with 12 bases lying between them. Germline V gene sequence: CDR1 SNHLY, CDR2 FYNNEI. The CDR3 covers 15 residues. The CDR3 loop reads CASSEMGQPNQPQHF. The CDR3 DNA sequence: TGTGCCAGCAGTGAAATGGGGCAGCCTAATCAGCCCCAGCATTTT.

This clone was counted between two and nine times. The CDR3 loop reads CASSSTGGGRETQYF. The CDR3 bases are TGTGCCAGCAGCTCGACAGGGGGAGGCCGAGAGACCCAGTACTTC. J is TRBJ2-5 and V is TRBV13; TRBD1 matches at 9 bases. The CDR3 sequence is 15 residues long. V shed 4 bases, J shed 4 bases, and the junction held 7 bases outside the gene matches. Germline CDR1 reads PRHDT; CDR2 reads FYEKMQ (reference sequence).

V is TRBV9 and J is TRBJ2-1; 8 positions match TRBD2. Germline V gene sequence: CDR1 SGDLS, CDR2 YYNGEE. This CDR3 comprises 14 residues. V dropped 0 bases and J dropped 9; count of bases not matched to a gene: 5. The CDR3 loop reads CASSVGTSRFEQFF. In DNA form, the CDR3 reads TGTGCCAGCAGCGTAGGGACTAGCAGGTTTGAGCAGTTCTTC.

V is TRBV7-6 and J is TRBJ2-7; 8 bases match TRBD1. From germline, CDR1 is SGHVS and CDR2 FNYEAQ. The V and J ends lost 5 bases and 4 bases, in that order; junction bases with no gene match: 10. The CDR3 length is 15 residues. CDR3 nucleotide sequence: TGTGCCAGCAGCCCTGGGGGCAGGGGGCTTTACGAGCAGTACTTC. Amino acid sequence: CASSPGGRGLYEQYF.

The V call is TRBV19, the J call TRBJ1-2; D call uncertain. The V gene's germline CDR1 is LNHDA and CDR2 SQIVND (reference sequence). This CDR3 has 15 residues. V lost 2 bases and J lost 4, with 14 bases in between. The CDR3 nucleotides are TGTGCCAGTAGTATAAGTCCCAATCCAAGCTATGGCTACACCTTC. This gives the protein CASSISPNPSYGYTF.

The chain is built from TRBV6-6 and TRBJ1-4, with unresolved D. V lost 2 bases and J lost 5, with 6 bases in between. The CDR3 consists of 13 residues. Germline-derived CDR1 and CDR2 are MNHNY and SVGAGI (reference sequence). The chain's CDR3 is CASSYKGNEKLFF. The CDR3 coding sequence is TGTGCCAGCAGTTACAAAGGGAATGAAAAACTGTTTTTT.

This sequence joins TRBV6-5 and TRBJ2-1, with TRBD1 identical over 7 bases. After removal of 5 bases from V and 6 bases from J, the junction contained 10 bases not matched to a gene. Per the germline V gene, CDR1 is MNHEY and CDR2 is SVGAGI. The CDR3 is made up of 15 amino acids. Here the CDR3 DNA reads TGTGCCAGCAGTCCCACAGGGGTGACCCGCAATGAGCAGTTCTTC. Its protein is CASSPTGVTRNEQFF.

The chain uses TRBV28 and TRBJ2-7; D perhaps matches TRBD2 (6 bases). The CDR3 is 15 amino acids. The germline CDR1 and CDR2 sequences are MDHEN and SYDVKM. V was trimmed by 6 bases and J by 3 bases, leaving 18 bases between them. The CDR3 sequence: CASRAPGLLLYEQYF. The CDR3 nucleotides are TGTGCCAGCAGGGCCCCGGGACTCCTACTCTACGAGCAGTACTTC. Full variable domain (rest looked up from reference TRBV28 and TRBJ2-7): DVKVTQSSRYLVKRTGEKVFLECVQDMDHENMFWYRQDPGLGLRLIYFSYDVKMKEKGDIPEGYSVSREKKERFSLILESASTNQTSMYLCASRAPGLLLYEQYFGPGTRLTVT.